These T cell receptor beta chains were read from a single sample in a study of shared clonotypes between healthy human individuals. Only in-frame clones appear in the TCRdb table, and some are missing; sequencing was by immunoSEQ multiplex PCR. The table includes about 800,000 clones, approximately 97% detected once. Sequenced input: naive CD8+ T cells sorted from blood. These receptors were taken from a man aged 25 to 40 in good health. The CDR3 runs from the conserved cysteine through the conserved F or W. The size field is filled for only some rows; it gives once, few, many or a size class.

j_gene,abundance,v_gene,CDR3aa
TRBJ2-1,-,TRBV7-8,CASSTARGFNEQFF
TRBJ2-2,-,TRBV10-2,CASTERTVNTGELFF
TRBJ2-7,once,TRBV5-1,CASSNRPVSGVDEQYF
TRBJ2-7,-,TRBV30,CAAWDRAYEQYF
TRBJ2-2,-,TRBV29-1,CSVEDRASGSPTGELFF
TRBJ2-7,-,TRBV7-9,CASSSGLAGSSYEQYF
TRBJ2-3,-,TRBV2,CASSAGTDTQYF
TRBJ2-7,-,TRBV7-6,CASGIGSYEQYF
TRBJ2-7,-,TRBV11-2,CASSHTSGSLYEQYF
TRBJ2-5,-,TRBV27,CASRGLAGGLQETQYF
TRBJ1-1,once,TRBV21-1,CASSKTEGGLNTEAFF
TRBJ1-2,-,TRBV5-1,CASSFKLQGGHYGYTF
TRBJ2-3,-,TRBV27,CASSLVAGGPTDTQYF
TRBJ2-7,-,TRBV7-9,CASSLALLGLAGDTYEQYF
TRBJ2-1,-,TRBV6-5,CASSYEQQGAGNEQFF
TRBJ2-7,-,TRBV7-6,CASSVGSETYEQYF
TRBJ2-5,-,TRBV30,CAWSVHNQETQYF
TRBJ1-1,-,TRBV30,CAWITGEVGTEAFF